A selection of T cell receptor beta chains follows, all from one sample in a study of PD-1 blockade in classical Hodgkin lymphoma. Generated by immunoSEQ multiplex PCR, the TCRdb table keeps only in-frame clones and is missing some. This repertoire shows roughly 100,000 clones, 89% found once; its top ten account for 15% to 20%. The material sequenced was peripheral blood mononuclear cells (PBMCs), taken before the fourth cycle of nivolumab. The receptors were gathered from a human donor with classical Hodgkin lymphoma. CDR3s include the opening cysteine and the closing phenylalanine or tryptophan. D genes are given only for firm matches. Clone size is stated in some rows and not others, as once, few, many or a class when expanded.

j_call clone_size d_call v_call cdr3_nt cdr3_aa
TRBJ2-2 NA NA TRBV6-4 TGTGCCAGCAGTGACCGGGGGAACACCGGGGAGCTGTTTTTT CASSDRGNTGELFF
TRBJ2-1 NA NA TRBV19 TGTGCCAGTAGTATAGATCTGAACAATGAGCAGTTCTTC CASSIDLNNEQFF
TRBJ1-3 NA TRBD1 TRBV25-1 TGTGCCAGCAGTGACGGCTCAGGGGGTCGAAACACCATATATTTT CASSDGSGGRNTIYF
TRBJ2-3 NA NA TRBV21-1 TGTGCCAGCAGCAAAGAGGGATCCGCTGGCACAGATACGCAGTATTTT CASSKEGSAGTDTQYF
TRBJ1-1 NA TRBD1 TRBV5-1 TGCGCCACCTCGAGGGGACAGGGGAACACTGAAGCTTTCTTT CATSRGQGNTEAFF
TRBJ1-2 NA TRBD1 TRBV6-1 TGTGCCAGCAAACGGACAGGGGGAGACTATGGCTACACCTTC CASKRTGGDYGYTF
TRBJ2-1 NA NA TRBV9 TGTGCCAGCAGCCCCGGGGCCTACAATGAGCAGTTCTTC CASSPGAYNEQFF
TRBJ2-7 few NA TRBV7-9 TGTGCCAGCAGCTCAGCCTACGAGCAGTACTTC CASSSAYEQYF
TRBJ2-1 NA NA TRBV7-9 TGTGCCAGCAGCGGTCGGGCCAGCGGTACCTCCTACAATGAGCAGTTCTTC CASSGRASGTSYNEQFF
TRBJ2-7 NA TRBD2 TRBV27 TGTGCCAGCAGTCCCAGTGTAGCGGGACACCCTAGCGAGCAGTACTTC CASSPSVAGHPSEQYF
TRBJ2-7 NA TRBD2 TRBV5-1 TGCGCCAGCAGCCGGAGCGGGGGCTCCTACGAGCAGTACTTC CASSRSGGSYEQYF
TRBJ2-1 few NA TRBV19 TGTGCCAGTAGCGGGCGGGGAAACAATGAGCAGTTCTTC CASSGRGNNEQFF
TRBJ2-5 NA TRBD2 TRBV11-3 TGTGCCAGCAGCTCGGGACTAGCTGGAGAGACCCAGTACTTC CASSSGLAGETQYF
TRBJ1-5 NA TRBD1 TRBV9 TGTGCCAGCAGCGTAGGGACAGGAGTAAATCAGCCCCAGCATTTT CASSVGTGVNQPQHF
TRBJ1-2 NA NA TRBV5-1 TGCGCCAGCAGCCGGACGGACCCCCGGAACATGGGCTACACCTTC CASSRTDPRNMGYTF
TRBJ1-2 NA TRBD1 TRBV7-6 TGTGCCAGCAGCCGTTCGACAGGGGGAGGCTACACCTTC CASSRSTGGGYTF
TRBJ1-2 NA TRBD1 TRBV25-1 TGTGCCAGCAGCCAAGGGTGGACAGGGCCACTCGGGAATATGGGCTACACCTTC CASSQGWTGPLGNMGYTF
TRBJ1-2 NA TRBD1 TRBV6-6 TGTGCCAGCAGAGAGGACAGGGGGAAGACTAACTATGGCTACACCTTC CASREDRGKTNYGYTF
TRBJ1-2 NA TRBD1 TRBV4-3 TGCGCCAGCAGCCAAGATCTTGGACAGGACTTCTATGGCTACACCTTC CASSQDLGQDFYGYTF
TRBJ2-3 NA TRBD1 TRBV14 TGTGCCAGCAGCCAAGGTTGGGACAGGGGGCAGGGAGATACGCAGTATTTT CASSQGWDRGQGDTQYF
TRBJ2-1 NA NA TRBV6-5 TGTGCCAGCAGTTACTCGACTTTCTACAATGAGCAGTTCTTC CASSYSTFYNEQFF
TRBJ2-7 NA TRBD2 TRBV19 TGTGCCAGTAGTAAGGCTAGCGGGATTCCGGGGTCCTACGAGCAGTACTTC CASSKASGIPGSYEQYF
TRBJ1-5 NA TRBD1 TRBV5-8 TGTGCCAGCAGCTTGGGATATCGGGACAGGGGGCAGTTAAGGCAGCCCCAGCATTTT CASSLGYRDRGQLRQPQHF
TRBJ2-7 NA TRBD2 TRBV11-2 TGTGCCAGCAGTCTTGGGACTAGCGGTTACGAGCAGTACTTC CASSLGTSGYEQYF
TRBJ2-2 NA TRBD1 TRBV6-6 TGTGCCAGCAGCCCGACAGGGATGAGCACCGGGGAGCTGTTTTTT CASSPTGMSTGELFF
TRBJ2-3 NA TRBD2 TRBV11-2 TGTGCCAGCAGCTTAGATGAGGGCCGGGAGGACACAGATACGCAGTATTTT CASSLDEGREDTDTQYF
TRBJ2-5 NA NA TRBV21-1 TGTGCCAGCAGCAATAGAGAAGTGGGTGCGCAACTAGAGACCCAGTACTTC CASSNREVGAQLETQYF
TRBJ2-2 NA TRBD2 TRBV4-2 TGTGCCAGCAGCCCCAGCGGGATTTTGAAGGCCGGGGAGCTGTTTTTT CASSPSGILKAGELFF
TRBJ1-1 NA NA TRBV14 TGTGCCAGCAGCCAACCCGGGACCACAGGAGCTTTCTTT CASSQPGTTGAFF
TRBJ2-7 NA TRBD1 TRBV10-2 TGCGCCAGCAGTGAGGACAGGGTAGGAGGGCAGTACTTC CASSEDRVGGQYF
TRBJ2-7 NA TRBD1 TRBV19 TGTGCCAGTAGTCCGGGACAGGCCTACGAGCAGTACTTC CASSPGQAYEQYF
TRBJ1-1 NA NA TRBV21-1 TGTGCCAGGGGGGTTATCACTGAAGCTTTCTTT CARGVITEAFF
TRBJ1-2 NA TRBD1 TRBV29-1 TGCAGCGTTGACGGGGCAGGGGGCCCCTATGGCTACACCTTC CSVDGAGGPYGYTF
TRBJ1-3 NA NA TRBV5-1 TGCGCCAGCAGCTTGGATGGAGGGGGGACTGTAAACACCATATATTTT CASSLDGGGTVNTIYF
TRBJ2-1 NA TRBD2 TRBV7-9 TGTGCCAGCAGCTCGCCGGGACTAGCGGCCCACAATGAGCAGTTCTTC CASSSPGLAAHNEQFF
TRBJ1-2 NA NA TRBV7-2 TGTGCCAGCAGCTCCATGGGGGGGCTAGCTAACTATGGCTACACCTTC CASSSMGGLANYGYTF
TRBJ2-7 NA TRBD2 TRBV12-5 TGTGCTAGTTCCCCTAGCGGCAACGAGCAGTACTTC CASSPSGNEQYF
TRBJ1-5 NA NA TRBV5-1 TGCGCCAGCAGCTTACAGGGTGATGGTCAGCCCCAGCATTTT CASSLQGDGQPQHF
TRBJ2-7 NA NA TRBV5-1 TGCGCCAGCAGAGTACTAGCAGGATCCCACGAGCAGTACTTC CASRVLAGSHEQYF
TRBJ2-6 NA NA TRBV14 TGTGCCAGCAGCTCTCTCCGGGCTCCCTCTGGGGCCAACGTCCTGACTTTC CASSSLRAPSGANVLTF
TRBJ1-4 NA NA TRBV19 TGTGCCAGTAGTACTAATAATGAAAAACTGTTTTTT CASSTNNEKLFF
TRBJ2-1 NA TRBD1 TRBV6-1 TGTGCCAGCAGTGAAGCGCTCTGGGACAGCACCTACAATGAGCAGTTCTTC CASSEALWDSTYNEQFF
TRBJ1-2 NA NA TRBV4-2 TGTGCCAGCAGCCAAGAAGCGCAGAAAGATAACTATGGCTACACCTTC CASSQEAQKDNYGYTF
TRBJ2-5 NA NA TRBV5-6 TGTGCCAGCACCCAGCGCGATGGAGAGACCCAGTACTTC CASTQRDGETQYF
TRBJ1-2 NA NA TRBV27 TGTGCCAGCAGTTTATTCGCCCCGACAGGCACCTATGGCTACACCTTC CASSLFAPTGTYGYTF
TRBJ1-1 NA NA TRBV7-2 TGTGCCAGCAGCTTATACGGGGGGAACACTGAAGCTTTCTTT CASSLYGGNTEAFF
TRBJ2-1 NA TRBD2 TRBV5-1 TGCGCCAGCAGCTCCCAATTCTGGAGCGGGGGGTGGAATGAGCAGTTCTTC CASSSQFWSGGWNEQFF
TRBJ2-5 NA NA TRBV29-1 TGCAGCTGGGGCCCACAAGAGACCCAGTACTTC CSWGPQETQYF
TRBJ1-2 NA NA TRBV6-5 TGTGCCAGCAGAATACCAGGGTATGGCTACACCTTC CASRIPGYGYTF